These T cell receptor beta chains were read from a single sample in a study of T cell repertoires in cytomegalovirus infection. In TCRdb, the reads were re-called with MiXCR into one record per CDR3 protein. The sample records fewer than 250,000 distinct CDR3 sequences, under 25% being singletons. The sequencing sample was made of CD8+ T cells from PBMCs. These receptors came from a human donor in good health (CMV status not recorded). Some clones in this sample may be carry-over from other donors' samples. The CDR3 runs from the conserved cysteine through the conserved F or W. D genes are given only for firm matches. The size of a clone is reported for some rows only, either as once, few or many, or as a class for expanded clones.

j_call: TRBJ2-7; d_call: NA; clone_size: NA; v_call: TRBV11-2; cdr3_aa: CASSFDRLSSYEQYF; cdr3_nt: TGTGCCAGCAGCTTTGACAGGTTGAGCTCCTACGAGCAGTACTTC
j_call: TRBJ1-6; d_call: NA; clone_size: many; v_call: TRBV7-6; cdr3_aa: CASSLKSFSGSPLHF; cdr3_nt: TGTGCCAGCAGCCTCAAGTCGTTCTCCGGTTCACCCCTCCACTTT
j_call: TRBJ2-3; d_call: TRBD2; clone_size: NA; v_call: TRBV2; cdr3_aa: CASSLSGPSRDTQYF; cdr3_nt: TGTGCCAGCAGTCTTAGCGGGCCCTCGAGGGATACGCAGTATTTT
j_call: TRBJ1-3; d_call: NA; clone_size: few; v_call: TRBV12-3/TRBV12-4; cdr3_aa: CASSFRGRSSGNTIYF; cdr3_nt: TGTGCCAGCAGTTTTCGGGGCAGGAGCTCTGGAAACACCATATATTTT
j_call: TRBJ2-1; d_call: TRBD2; clone_size: few; v_call: TRBV4-1; cdr3_aa: CASSQEGGIGEQFF; cdr3_nt: TGCGCCAGCAGCCAAGAGGGAGGGATAGGTGAGCAGTTCTTC
j_call: TRBJ2-7; d_call: NA; clone_size: many; v_call: TRBV6-2/TRBV6-3; cdr3_aa: CASSGGDGSYEQYF; cdr3_nt: TGTGCCAGTAGCGGAGGGGACGGCTCCTACGAGCAGTACTTC
j_call: TRBJ2-1; d_call: NA; clone_size: NA; v_call: TRBV7-7; cdr3_aa: CASSPGQNDPDLSYNEQFF; cdr3_nt: TGTGCCAGCAGCCCCGGACAGAACGACCCTGATCTCTCCTACAATGAGCAGTTCTTC
j_call: TRBJ2-1; d_call: NA; clone_size: few; v_call: TRBV20-1; cdr3_aa: CSARNNEQFF; cdr3_nt: TGCAGTGCTAGAAACAATGAGCAGTTCTTC
j_call: TRBJ2-1; d_call: TRBD1; clone_size: few; v_call: TRBV6-6; cdr3_aa: CASRTGGASSYNEQFF; cdr3_nt: TGTGCCAGCAGAACAGGGGGCGCGAGCTCCTACAATGAGCAGTTCTTC
j_call: TRBJ2-7; d_call: TRBD1; clone_size: few; v_call: TRBV15; cdr3_aa: CATSRGTTGAYEQYF; cdr3_nt: TGTGCCACCAGCAGAGGCACGACAGGGGCCTACGAGCAGTACTTC
j_call: TRBJ2-1; d_call: TRBD1; clone_size: few; v_call: TRBV6-1; cdr3_aa: CASRDGTGGNEQFF; cdr3_nt: TGTGCCAGCAGGGACGGGACAGGGGGGAATGAGCAGTTCTTC
j_call: TRBJ1-2; d_call: NA; clone_size: NA; v_call: TRBV19; cdr3_aa: CASSSSPTYGYTF; cdr3_nt: TGTGCCAGTAGTTCCTCTCCCACCTATGGCTACACCTTC
j_call: TRBJ1-5; d_call: NA; clone_size: NA; v_call: TRBV19; cdr3_aa: CASSRTAENQPQHF; cdr3_nt: TGTGCCAGTAGTCGGACAGCCGAGAATCAGCCCCAGCATTTT
j_call: TRBJ1-2; d_call: NA; clone_size: NA; v_call: TRBV7-4; cdr3_aa: CASSLVGVLGYTF; cdr3_nt: TGTGCCAGCAGCTTAGTTGGGGTTCTTGGCTACACCTTC
j_call: TRBJ1-1; d_call: TRBD1; clone_size: few; v_call: TRBV10-3; cdr3_aa: CATSVGTGNEAFF; cdr3_nt: TGTGCCACCAGCGTTGGGACAGGGAATGAAGCTTTCTTT
j_call: TRBJ2-5; d_call: NA; clone_size: many; v_call: TRBV7-2; cdr3_aa: CASSLVRGHPQETQYF; cdr3_nt: TGTGCCAGCAGCTTAGTACGGGGACACCCTCAAGAGACCCAGTACTTC
j_call: TRBJ2-7; d_call: NA; clone_size: NA; v_call: TRBV9; cdr3_aa: CASSVGQNSYEQYF; cdr3_nt: TGTGCCAGCAGCGTAGGACAGAACTCCTACGAGCAGTACTTC
j_call: TRBJ1-2; d_call: TRBD1; clone_size: NA; v_call: TRBV24-1; cdr3_aa: CATSDSMTGGHGYTF; cdr3_nt: TGTGCCACCAGTGATTCGATGACAGGGGGCCATGGCTACACCTTC
j_call: TRBJ2-1; d_call: NA; clone_size: few; v_call: TRBV24-1; cdr3_aa: CATSVTGRNEQFF; cdr3_nt: TGTGCCACCAGTGTCACAGGGAGGAATGAGCAGTTCTTC
j_call: TRBJ2-1; d_call: NA; clone_size: few; v_call: TRBV28; cdr3_aa: CASSTSPDEQFF; cdr3_nt: TGTGCCAGCAGTACCTCCCCGGATGAGCAGTTCTTC
j_call: TRBJ1-1; d_call: NA; clone_size: NA; v_call: TRBV23-1; cdr3_aa: CASSQPSQGPNTEAFF; cdr3_nt: TGCGCCAGCAGTCAGCCAAGCCAGGGACCGAACACTGAAGCTTTCTTT
j_call: TRBJ2-2; d_call: TRBD2; clone_size: NA; v_call: TRBV24-1; cdr3_aa: CATSDPGLAKNTGELFF; cdr3_nt: TGTGCCACCAGTGATCCGGGACTAGCGAAGAACACCGGGGAGCTGTTTTTT
j_call: TRBJ2-1; d_call: NA; clone_size: few; v_call: TRBV7-3; cdr3_aa: CASSLGGSGEQFF; cdr3_nt: TGTGCCAGCAGCTTGGGGGGATCTGGAGAGCAGTTCTTC
j_call: TRBJ2-7; d_call: NA; clone_size: few; v_call: TRBV28; cdr3_aa: CASSSPRPGEDEQYF; cdr3_nt: TGTGCCAGCAGTTCCCCCCGACCAGGGGAAGACGAGCAGTACTTC
j_call: TRBJ1-1; d_call: NA; clone_size: NA; v_call: TRBV4-1; cdr3_aa: CASSQDYPNTEAFF; cdr3_nt: TGCGCCAGCAGCCAAGATTACCCGAACACTGAAGCTTTCTTT
j_call: TRBJ2-2; d_call: NA; clone_size: many; v_call: TRBV7-9; cdr3_aa: CASSNPGGPLGQGTTGELFF; cdr3_nt: TGTGCCAGCAGCAACCCGGGTGGGCCGCTTGGCCAGGGGACCACCGGGGAGCTGTTTTTT
j_call: TRBJ2-7; d_call: NA; clone_size: few; v_call: TRBV25-1; cdr3_aa: CASSVQDSYYEQYF; cdr3_nt: TGTGCCAGCAGTGTGCAGGACAGTTACTACGAGCAGTACTTC
j_call: TRBJ2-7; d_call: NA; clone_size: NA; v_call: TRBV30; cdr3_aa: CAWSVGQGRNEQYF; cdr3_nt: TGTGCCTGGAGTGTAGGGCAGGGGAGGAACGAGCAGTACTTC
j_call: TRBJ2-1; d_call: TRBD2; clone_size: few; v_call: TRBV20-1; cdr3_aa: CSATHPGTSEQGEQFF; cdr3_nt: TGCAGTGCCACTCACCCCGGGACTAGCGAACAGGGTGAGCAGTTCTTC
j_call: TRBJ1-3; d_call: NA; clone_size: medium-sized; v_call: TRBV7-2; cdr3_aa: CASSRFSGLSSGNTIYF; cdr3_nt: TGTGCCAGCAGCCGTTTCTCGGGACTGAGCTCTGGAAACACCATATATTTT
j_call: TRBJ2-7; d_call: NA; clone_size: once; v_call: TRBV25-1; cdr3_aa: CASSELTRYEQYF; cdr3_nt: TGTGCCAGCAGTGAATTGACCCGCTACGAGCAGTACTTC
j_call: TRBJ2-1; d_call: NA; clone_size: many; v_call: TRBV5-5; cdr3_aa: CASRNDGYNEQFF; cdr3_nt: TGTGCCAGCAGGAACGACGGATACAATGAGCAGTTCTTC